This T cell receptor beta chain was retrieved from a study of cytomegalovirus exposure and HLA in healthy donors listed by TCRdb under 2017. At the level of the whole study: The 666 repertoires of the first cohort and the roughly 110 validation repertoires were produced on the same platform, according to a later analysis. The study aimed to test whether signatures of past pathogen exposure could be identified by cataloging public T cell receptors. A separate validation cohort of over 95 different subjects was used in addition to the 666-subject first cohort. To predict cytomegalovirus infection status, the study brought together high-throughput TCR immunosequencing, statistical association of individual TCRs with disease status, and machine learning.

The library came from the immunoSEQ multiplex PCR assay. The original methods were these. A statistical classification framework was built for diagnosing cytomegalovirus status from the catalog of TCR beta chain sequences. The immuneACCESS repertoire file appears here via TCRdb, limited to in-frame rearrangements. These files lack a portion of the clones; in checked studies, under half of the deficit traces to unresolved V genes, and the cause of the others is not known. Clone size and the V and J calls come from that table; the DNA yielded D and trimming. For this sample there are 250,000 to 400,000 clones; around 90% appear just once. The ten biggest clones cover around 0.88% of the sample. The cysteine opens and the phenylalanine closes a CDR3 of 19 amino acids. The sequence is cut down to CDR3 DNA, 57 bases in frame from base 1. According to the germline V gene (reference sequence), CDR1 reads LNHDA and CDR2 reads SQIVND. At the junction V is shortened by 5 bases and J by 5 bases; bases outside the gene matches: 21.

Study-wide findings and limitations: Of the cluster scores, roughly 95% were above 0 in a later analysis, which found that TCRs clustered in the first cohort also tended to co-occur in the 120 or so validation repertoires. In both the original and validation cohorts, the classifier was reported to diagnose cytomegalovirus status with high specificity and sensitivity. Most TCR sequences were seen in very few donors, while some public TCRs were found in many individuals. The validation cohort had no HLA typing available for a later analysis, so co-occurrence within that cohort was assessed over all 120 or so repertoires. The authors suggested that the approach could potentially be extended to other disease states and immunological phenotypes. In vitro tests confirmed that a few of the cytomegalovirus-associated TCR beta chains recognize cytomegalovirus antigens. A total of 150 or so TCR beta chains were listed by the study as associated with cytomegalovirus.

Donors formed part of the validation cohort, which comprised about 130 subjects and was distinct from the first cohort of 670 or so subjects. This clone was seen only once. No antigen is known for it. Per-base quality was not reported, and no clone a single base away is much larger than it. This receptor was taken from a man aged 25 to 45 in good health and CMV-seronegative. Sequenced material: PBMCs. The chain is encoded by TRBV19 joined to TRBJ1-1, and 9 junction bases match TRBD1. The CDR3 reads CASSAVRGQGRRGGTEAFF. The DNA reads TGTGCCAGTAGTGCAGTTCGGGGACAGGGTCGACGGGGTGGAACTGAAGCTTTCTTT.